What follows are 17 T cell receptor beta chains derived from one specimen sequenced in a study of shared clonotypes between healthy human individuals. Profiling relied on immunoSEQ multiplex PCR, and the TCRdb table lists in-frame clones only, not all of them. Among 950,000 to 1,300,000 clones listed, about 77% were seen once. What was sequenced was memory CD4+ T cells sorted from blood. Subset here: CD45RA-negative fraction. Receptor source: a young man in good health.

This clone occurred once. The rearrangement joins TRBV7-2 to TRBJ2-1; maybe TRBD1 (5 bases). This CDR3 contains 15 residues. V gave up 3 bases and J gave up 9 bases, with 18 bases separating them. Germline V gene lookup returns CDR1 SGHTA and CDR2 FQGNSA. For the CDR3, the DNA is TGTGCCAGCAGCTTCCTGAAGGGGTTCGGCGGTGAGCAGTTCTTC. Translation gives CASSFLKGFGGEQFF.

As to this clone: Different DNA sequences within this sample yield the same CDR3. The V and J genes are TRBV18 and TRBJ2-3; tentative D call: TRBD2 (6 bases). Germline V gene sequence: CDR1 KGHSH, CDR2 LQKENI. CDR3 length: 15 residues. V lost 2 bases and J lost 0, with 9 bases in between. The CDR3 nucleotides read TGTGCCAGCTCACCAACCGGGGGAAGCACAGATACGCAGTATTTT. It encodes CASSPTGGSTDTQYF.

The chain uses TRBV5-5 and TRBJ2-7; the D is unclear. This CDR3 is 14 amino acids long. Trimming took 0 bases from V and 5 from J, leaving 12 bases between them. CDR1 is SGHKS, CDR2 YYEKEE, per germline (reference sequence). CDR3 in DNA: TGTGCCAGCAGCTTGGCCCTCGCCGGAAACGAGCAGTACTTC. This gives the protein CASSLALAGNEQYF.

In regard to this clone: Other DNA sequences within the sample encode an identical CDR3. CDR3 sequence: CAWSPGGETQYF. The CDR3 nucleotides are TGTGCCTGGAGTCCGGGAGGAGAGACCCAGTACTTC. The chain employs TRBV30 and TRBJ2-5, with 7 bases identical to TRBD2. Losses at the gene ends were 2 bases for V and 4 bases for J; bases not matched to a gene: 1. CDR3 length equals 12 residues. Germline V gene lookup returns CDR1 GTSNPN and CDR2 SVGIG (reference sequence).

The gene calls are TRBV6-6 and TRBJ1-4; 9 bases are a match to TRBD1. CDR3 length equals 13 residues. Germline CDR1 MNHNY, CDR2 SVGAGI (reference sequence). J gave up 7 bases and V 11 bases, and 8 bases lay outside the gene matches. CDR3: CAGQDRGGEKLFF. CDR3 DNA sequence: TGTGCCGGACAGGACAGGGGCGGTGAAAAACTGTTTTTT.

This chain uses TRBV30 with TRBJ2-3; 10 bases are a match to TRBD2. This CDR3 region has 14 residues. Germline values: CDR1 GTSNPN, CDR2 SVGIG (reference sequence). The trim removed 7 bases at V and 3 bases at J, leaving 7 bases unmatched. The CDR3, as DNA: TGTGCCTTTAAGCGGGAGGGCCTAACAGATACGCAGTATTTT. This encodes CAFKREGLTDTQYF. The complete variable domain, with remaining parts taken from reference TRBV30 and TRBJ2-3, reads SQTIHQWPATLVQPVGSPLSLECTVEGTSNPNLYWYRQAAGRGLQLLFYSVGIGQISSEVPQNLSASRPQDRQFILSSKKLLLSDSGFYLCAFKREGLTDTQYFGPGTRLTVL.

The chain is built from TRBV4-1 and TRBJ2-1, with D perhaps matching TRBD2 (5 bases). This CDR3 region has 15 residues. CDR1 and CDR2 (germline): MGHRA, YSYEKL. Trimming left V 0 bases short and J 2 bases short, with 8 bases between. CDR3 coding DNA: TGCGCCAGCAGCCAAGAGGTACTAGCCTACAATGAGCAGTTCTTC. Translated, it gives CASSQEVLAYNEQFF.

The rearrangement joins TRBV5-6 to TRBJ2-5; D possibly matches TRBD1 or TRBD2 (5 bases each). The V and J ends lost 4 bases and 4 bases respectively, with 14 bases between them. The CDR3 is 14 amino acids. Per germline, CDR1 SGHDT and CDR2 YYEEEE. The CDR3 reads CASSPGTSTETQYF. In DNA form, the CDR3 reads TGTGCCAGCAGCCCAGGGACCTCCACAGAGACCCAGTACTTC. Looking up the rest from reference TRBV5-6 and TRBJ2-5 gives the full variable domain: DAGVTQSPTHLIKTRGQQVTLRCSPKSGHDTVSWYQQALGQGPQFIFQYYEEEERQRGNFPDRFSGHQFPNYSSELNVNALLLGDSALYLCASSPGTSTETQYFGPGTRLLVL.

The chain employs TRBV18 and TRBJ2-5; D is undetermined. CDR1 is KGHSH and CDR2 is LQKENI in the germline V gene. Trimming cost V 3 bases and J 5 bases, with 10 bases left between them. This CDR3 spans 13 amino acids. CDR3 DNA: TGTGCCAGCTCACCGATCCTTTATGAGACCCAGTACTTC. It translates to CASSPILYETQYF.

This clone was picked up one time. J is TRBJ2-3 and V is TRBV7-2, with D uncertain. The CDR3 is 15 residues long. The germline V gene encodes CDR1 SGHTA and CDR2 FQGNSA. V lost 0 bases, J lost 5 bases, and 12 bases lay in between. Here the CDR3 DNA reads TGTGCCAGCAGCTTAGCTCGCCCCCCGGGAGATACGCAGTATTTT. It is translated as CASSLARPPGDTQYF.

The gene calls are TRBV28 and TRBJ1-4; D possibly corresponds to TRBD1 (5 bases). Germline loops: CDR1 MDHEN, CDR2 SYDVKM. V lost 5 bases to trimming and J lost 11 bases, with 12 bases between them. This CDR3 contains 12 residues. CDR3 in DNA: TGTGCCAGCAGTCAACAAGGGGTGAAACTGTTTTTT. Protein: CASSQQGVKLFF.

This clone has a handful of counts. CDR3 coding DNA: TGCGCCAGCGTGGCGGGGGCGAGCACCGGGGAGCTGTTTTTT. Its translation is CASVAGASTGELFF. This sequence joins TRBV5-1 and TRBJ2-2; possibly TRBD2 for D (7 bases). This CDR3 comprises 14 residues. Germline CDR1 SGHRS, CDR2 YFSETQ. Trimming cost V 7 bases and J 4 bases, with 14 bases left between them. The full variable domain, with the rest looked up from reference TRBV5-1 and TRBJ2-2, is KAGVTQTPRYLIKTRGQQVTLSCSPISGHRSVSWYQQTPGQGLQFLFEYFSETQRNKGNFPGRFSGRQFSNSRSEMNVSTLELGDSALYLCASVAGASTGELFFGEGSRLTVL.

The rearrangement links TRBV28 to TRBJ1-2; the D is unclear. The CDR3 contains 13 residues. V was shortened by 5 bases and J by 2 bases, with 9 bases between the two germline ends. Germline CDR1 MDHEN, CDR2 SYDVKM. The CDR3 loop reads CASSVTTNYGYTF. The CDR3 DNA sequence: TGTGCCAGCAGTGTGACAACCAACTATGGCTACACCTTC.

This clone occurred a few times. This may be a read error, as it is one base from a much larger clone. This sample also contains other DNA sequences that code for the same CDR3. This rearrangement joins TRBV7-2 to TRBJ2-7, with D unclear. The CDR3 sequence is 11 residues long. Deletions cut 5 bases from V and 0 bases from J, with 2 bases between. Germline CDR1 reads SGHTA; CDR2 reads FQGNSA. DNA of the CDR3: TGTGCCAGCAGCGCCTCCTACGAGCAGTACTTC. This codes for CASSASYEQYF.

The chain's CDR3 is CASSNGQTGGDEQYF. The CDR3 DNA reads TGTGCCAGCAGCAACGGACAGACAGGGGGGGACGAGCAGTACTTC. The chain links TRBV11-2 to TRBJ2-7; the match to TRBD1 covers 9 bases. Germline loops: CDR1 SGHAT, CDR2 FQNNGV. The V gene end was trimmed by 5 bases and the J gene end by 5 bases; junction bases not matched to a gene: 10. The CDR3 sequence is 15 residues long.

The rearrangement links TRBV5-6 to TRBJ1-2; D may be TRBD1 (6 bases). With 2 bases removed from V and 8 bases from J, the gap between germline ends came to 16 bases. CDR3 size: 14 residues. Germline V lookup: CDR1 SGHDT, CDR2 YYEEEE. The CDR3 DNA reads TGTGCCAGCAGCTTACAATCAGGGGTCGGCGGCTACACCTTC. Its translation is CASSLQSGVGGYTF.

Remarks on this clone: This sample also contains other DNA sequences that code for the same CDR3. The chain is built from TRBV5-1 and TRBJ1-1; TRBD1 aligns across 7 bases. CDR1 SGHRS and CDR2 YFSETQ come from the germline V gene. The V and J ends lost 4 bases and 5 bases, in that order; junction bases with no gene match: 2. The CDR3 contains 12 residues. The CDR3 here is CASSLTGTEAFF. The CDR3 region has the DNA TGCGCCAGCAGCCTGACAGGGACTGAAGCTTTCTTT.